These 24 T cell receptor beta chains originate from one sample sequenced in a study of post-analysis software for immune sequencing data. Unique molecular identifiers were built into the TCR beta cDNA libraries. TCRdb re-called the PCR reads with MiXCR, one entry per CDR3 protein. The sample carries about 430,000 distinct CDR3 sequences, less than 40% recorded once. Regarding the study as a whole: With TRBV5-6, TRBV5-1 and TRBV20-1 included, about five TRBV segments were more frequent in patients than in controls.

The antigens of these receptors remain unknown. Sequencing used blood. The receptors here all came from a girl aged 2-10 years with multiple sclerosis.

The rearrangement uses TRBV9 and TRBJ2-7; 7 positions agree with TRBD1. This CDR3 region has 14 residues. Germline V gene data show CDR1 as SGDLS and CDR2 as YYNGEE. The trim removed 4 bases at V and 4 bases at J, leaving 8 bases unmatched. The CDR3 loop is CASSRGQPPYEQYF. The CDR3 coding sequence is TGTGCCAGCAGCCGGGGACAGCCGCCTTACGAGCAGTACTTC.

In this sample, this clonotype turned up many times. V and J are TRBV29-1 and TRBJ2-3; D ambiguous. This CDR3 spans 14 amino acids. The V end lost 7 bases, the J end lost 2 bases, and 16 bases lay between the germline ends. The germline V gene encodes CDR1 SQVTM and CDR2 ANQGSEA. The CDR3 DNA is TGCAGCGCGTCTGGCTGGAGTGCCACAGATACGCAGTATTTT. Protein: CSASGWSATDTQYF.

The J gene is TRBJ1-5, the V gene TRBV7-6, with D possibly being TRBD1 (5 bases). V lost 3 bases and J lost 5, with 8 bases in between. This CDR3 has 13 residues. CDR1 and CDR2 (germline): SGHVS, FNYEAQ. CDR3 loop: CASSFGAYQPQHF. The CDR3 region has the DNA TGTGCCAGCAGCTTTGGGGCTTATCAGCCCCAGCATTTT. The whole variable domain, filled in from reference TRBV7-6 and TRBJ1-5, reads GAGVSQSPRYKVTKRGQDVALRCDPISGHVSLYWYRQALGQGPEFLTYFNYEAQQDKSGLPNDRFSAERPEGSISTLTIQRTEQRDSAMYRCASSFGAYQPQHFGDGTRLSIL.

The chain's CDR3 is CASSRGGAGNSPLHF. CDR3 coding DNA: TGTGCCAGCAGCAGAGGGGGAGCGGGAAATTCACCCCTCCACTTT. This chain uses TRBV7-9 with TRBJ1-6; perhaps TRBD1 as D (6 bases). The germline CDR1 and CDR2 sequences are SEHNR and FQNEAQ (reference sequence). With 5 bases removed from V and 7 bases from J, the gap between germline ends came to 15 bases. The CDR3 runs 15 residues.

The CDR3 DNA is TGTGCCAGCAGTTTGTTGGGCGGACAGGGGAAAAATGGCTACACCTTC. As protein: CASSLLGGQGKNGYTF. V gene TRBV12-3 or TRBV12-4 combines with J gene TRBJ1-2, with 9 nucleotides matching TRBD1. The CDR3 is made up of 16 amino acids. V lost 3 bases, J lost 6 bases, and 11 bases stayed unmatched.

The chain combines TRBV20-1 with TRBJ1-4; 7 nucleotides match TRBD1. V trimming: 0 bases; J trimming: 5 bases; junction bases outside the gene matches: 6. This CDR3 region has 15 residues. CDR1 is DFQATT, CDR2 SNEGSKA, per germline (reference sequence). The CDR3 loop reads CSARETGRKNEKLFF. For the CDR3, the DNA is TGCAGTGCTAGAGAGACAGGGCGAAAGAATGAAAAACTGTTTTTT.

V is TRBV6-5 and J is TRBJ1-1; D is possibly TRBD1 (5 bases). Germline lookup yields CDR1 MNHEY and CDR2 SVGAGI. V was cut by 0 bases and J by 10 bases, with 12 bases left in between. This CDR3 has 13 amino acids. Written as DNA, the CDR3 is TGTGCCAGCAGTTACTCTCGATCTAGGGGAGCTTTCTTT. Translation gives CASSYSRSRGAFF.

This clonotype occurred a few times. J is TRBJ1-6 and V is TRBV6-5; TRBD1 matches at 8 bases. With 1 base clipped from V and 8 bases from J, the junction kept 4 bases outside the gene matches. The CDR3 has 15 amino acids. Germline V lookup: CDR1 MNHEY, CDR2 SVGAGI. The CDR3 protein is CASSYFQGADSPLHF. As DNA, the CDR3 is TGTGCCAGCAGTTACTTTCAGGGGGCGGATTCACCCCTCCACTTT.

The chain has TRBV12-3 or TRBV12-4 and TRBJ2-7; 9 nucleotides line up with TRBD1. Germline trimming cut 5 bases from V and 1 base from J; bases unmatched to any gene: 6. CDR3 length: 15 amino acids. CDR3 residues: CASSVRTGESYEQYF. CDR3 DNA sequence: TGTGCCAGCAGTGTCAGGACAGGGGAATCCTACGAGCAGTACTTC.

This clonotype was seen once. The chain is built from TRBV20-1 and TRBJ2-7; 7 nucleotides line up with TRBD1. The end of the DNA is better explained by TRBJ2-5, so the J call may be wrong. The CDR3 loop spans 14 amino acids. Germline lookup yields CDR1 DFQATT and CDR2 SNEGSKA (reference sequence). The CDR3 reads CSARDGRQGETQYF. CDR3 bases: TGCAGTGCTAGAGACGGAAGACAGGGAGAGACCCAGTACTTC.

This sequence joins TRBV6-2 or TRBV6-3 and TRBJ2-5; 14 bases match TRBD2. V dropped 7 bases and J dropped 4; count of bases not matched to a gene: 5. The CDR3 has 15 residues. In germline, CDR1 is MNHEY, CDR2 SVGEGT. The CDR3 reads CASKETSGRGETQYF. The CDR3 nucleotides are TGTGCCAGCAAGGAGACTAGCGGGAGGGGAGAGACCCAGTACTTC.

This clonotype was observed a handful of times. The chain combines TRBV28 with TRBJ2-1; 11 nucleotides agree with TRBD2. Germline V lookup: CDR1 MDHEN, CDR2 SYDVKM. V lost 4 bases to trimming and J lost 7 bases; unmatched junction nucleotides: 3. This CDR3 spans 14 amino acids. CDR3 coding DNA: TGTGCCAGCAGTTCACTAGCGGGAGTTAATGAGCAGTTCTTC. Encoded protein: CASSSLAGVNEQFF.

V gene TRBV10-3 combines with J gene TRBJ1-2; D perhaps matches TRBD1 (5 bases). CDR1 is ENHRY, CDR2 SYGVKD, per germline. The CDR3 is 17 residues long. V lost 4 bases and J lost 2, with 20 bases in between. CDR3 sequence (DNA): TGTGCCATCAGTGGGTCCCAGAGCCCCACAGGAAACTATGGCTACACCTTC. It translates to CAISGSQSPTGNYGYTF.

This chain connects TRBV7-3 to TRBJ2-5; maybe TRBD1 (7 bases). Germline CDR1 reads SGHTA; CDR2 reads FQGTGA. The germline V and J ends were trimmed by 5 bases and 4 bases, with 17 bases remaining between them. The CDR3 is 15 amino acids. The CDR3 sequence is CASSPLGQGGETQYF. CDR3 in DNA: TGTGCCAGCAGCCCTCTTGGGCAGGGGGGAGAGACCCAGTACTTC. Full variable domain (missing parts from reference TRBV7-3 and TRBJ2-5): GAGVSQTPSNKVTEKGKYVELRCDPISGHTALYWYRQSLGQGPEFLIYFQGTGAADDSGLPNDRFFAVRPEGSVSTLKIQRTERGDSAVYLCASSPLGQGGETQYFGPGTRLLVL.

The CDR3 DNA follows: TGTGCCAGCATTAAGAACAATGAGCAGTTCTTC. As protein: CASIKNNEQFF. The chain employs TRBV5-6 and TRBJ2-1; D unclear. Germline V gene data show CDR1 as SGHDT and CDR2 as YYEEEE. Trimming took 6 bases from V and 5 from J, leaving 6 bases between them. CDR3 length: 11 residues.

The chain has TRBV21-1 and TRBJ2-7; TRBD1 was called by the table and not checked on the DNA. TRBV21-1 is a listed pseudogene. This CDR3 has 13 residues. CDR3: CASSKGTAGEQYF. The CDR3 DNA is TGTGCCAGCAGCAAGGGGACAGCGGGGGAGCAGTACTTC.

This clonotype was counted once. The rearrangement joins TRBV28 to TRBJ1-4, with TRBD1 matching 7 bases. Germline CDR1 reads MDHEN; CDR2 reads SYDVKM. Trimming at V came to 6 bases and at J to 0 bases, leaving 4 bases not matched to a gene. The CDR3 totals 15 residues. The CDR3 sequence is CASSPGTATNEKLFF. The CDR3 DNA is TGTGCCAGCAGCCCTGGGACAGCAACTAATGAAAAACTGTTTTTT.

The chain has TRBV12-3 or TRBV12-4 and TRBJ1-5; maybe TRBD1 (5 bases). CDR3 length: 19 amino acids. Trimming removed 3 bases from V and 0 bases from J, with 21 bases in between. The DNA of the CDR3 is TGTGCCAGCAGTTTTGAAGGGGTGACAGTGATTCATAGCAATCAGCCCCAGCATTTT. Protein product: CASSFEGVTVIHSNQPQHF.

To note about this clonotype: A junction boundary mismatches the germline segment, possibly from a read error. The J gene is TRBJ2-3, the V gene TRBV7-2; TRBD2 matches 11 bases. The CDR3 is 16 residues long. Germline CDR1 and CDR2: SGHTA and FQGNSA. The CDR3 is CVSSFMVAGGTDTQYF. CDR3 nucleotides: TGTGTCAGCAGCTTTATGGTAGCGGGAGGGACAGATACGCAGTATTTT.

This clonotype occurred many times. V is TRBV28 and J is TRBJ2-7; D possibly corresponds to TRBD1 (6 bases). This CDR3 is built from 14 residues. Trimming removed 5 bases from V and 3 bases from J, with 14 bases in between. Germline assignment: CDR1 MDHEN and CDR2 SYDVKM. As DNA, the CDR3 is TGTGCCAGCAGTCCGCCGTGGGGGCGCTACGAGCAGTACTTC. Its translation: CASSPPWGRYEQYF.

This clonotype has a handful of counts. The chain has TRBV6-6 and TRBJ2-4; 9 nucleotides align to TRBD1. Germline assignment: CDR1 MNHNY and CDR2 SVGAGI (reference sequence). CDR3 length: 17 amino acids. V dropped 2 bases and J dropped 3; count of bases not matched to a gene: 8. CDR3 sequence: CASSYPKPTGGKNIQYF. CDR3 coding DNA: TGTGCCAGCAGTTACCCCAAACCGACAGGGGGCAAAAACATTCAGTACTTC.

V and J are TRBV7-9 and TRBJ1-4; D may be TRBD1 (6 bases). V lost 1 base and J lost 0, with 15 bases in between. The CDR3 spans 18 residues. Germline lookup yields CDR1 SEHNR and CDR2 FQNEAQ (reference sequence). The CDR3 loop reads CASSLGGAHFATNEKLFF. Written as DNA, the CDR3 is TGTGCCAGCAGCTTAGGGGGGGCCCACTTTGCAACTAATGAAAAACTGTTTTTT.

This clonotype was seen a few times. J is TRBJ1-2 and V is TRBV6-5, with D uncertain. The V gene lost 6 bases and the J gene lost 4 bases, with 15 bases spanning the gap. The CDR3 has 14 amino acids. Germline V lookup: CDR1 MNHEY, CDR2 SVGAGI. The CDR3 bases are TGTGCCAGCAGCCAAGGGTGGGGTAGCTATGGCTACACCTTC. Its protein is CASSQGWGSYGYTF.

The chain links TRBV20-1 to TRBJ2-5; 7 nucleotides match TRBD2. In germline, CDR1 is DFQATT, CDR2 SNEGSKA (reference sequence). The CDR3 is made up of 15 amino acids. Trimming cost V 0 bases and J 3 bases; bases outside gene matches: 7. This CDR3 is CSARDGWGGEETQYF. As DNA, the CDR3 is TGCAGTGCTAGAGACGGATGGGGGGGGGAAGAGACCCAGTACTTC.